This TCR beta chain stems from a study of cytomegalovirus exposure and HLA in healthy donors. The CDR3 covers 13 residues. V gave up 4 bases and J gave up 5 bases, with 10 bases separating them. The germline V gene encodes CDR1 ENHRY and CDR2 SYGVKD. Profiled with immunoSEQ multiplex PCR; TCRdb holds only in-frame clones, not every one. Among about 160,000 clones listed, approximately 86% were seen once. In the case of this clone: The antigen remains unidentified.

General study findings and limits: A few chains tied to CMV proved CMV antigen-specific in vitro. Using the classifier, cytomegalovirus status was reportedly diagnosed with high specificity and sensitivity. The tendency of first-cohort TCR clusters to co-occur in the roughly 130 validation repertoires emerged from a later analysis. Cytomegalovirus association was assigned to about 150 TCR beta chains.

The genes are TRBV10-3 and TRBJ2-3, with TRBD2 as a possible D gene (6 bases). Sequencing was done on a sample of PBMCs. This TCR was sampled from a woman aged 18-29 years in good health and CMV-seronegative. The CDR3 loop is CAISAREVDTQYF. The CDR3 region has the DNA TGTGCCATCAGTGCCAGGGAGGTAGATACGCAGTATTTT.